This T cell receptor beta chain is drawn from a study of cytotoxic CD8 clonotypes in ibrutinib-treated CLL. Method: immunoSEQ multiplex PCR; TCRdb's copy keeps in-frame clones and lacks some. The sample has 250,000 to 350,000 clones, 70% to 80% seen once. CDR1 is LNHDA and CDR2 is SQIVND in the germline V gene (reference sequence). The CDR3 runs to 13 residues. V was pared by 1 base and J by 6 bases, with 9 bases between. This receptor was taken from a human donor with chronic lymphocytic leukemia. Sequencing used PBMCs, obtained at disease progression, from a patient treated with ibrutinib. V is TRBV19 and J is TRBJ1-1; D not resolved. The CDR3 loop is CASSIVQGAEAFF. For the CDR3, the DNA is TGTGCCAGTAGTATAGTCCAAGGCGCTGAAGCTTTCTTT.